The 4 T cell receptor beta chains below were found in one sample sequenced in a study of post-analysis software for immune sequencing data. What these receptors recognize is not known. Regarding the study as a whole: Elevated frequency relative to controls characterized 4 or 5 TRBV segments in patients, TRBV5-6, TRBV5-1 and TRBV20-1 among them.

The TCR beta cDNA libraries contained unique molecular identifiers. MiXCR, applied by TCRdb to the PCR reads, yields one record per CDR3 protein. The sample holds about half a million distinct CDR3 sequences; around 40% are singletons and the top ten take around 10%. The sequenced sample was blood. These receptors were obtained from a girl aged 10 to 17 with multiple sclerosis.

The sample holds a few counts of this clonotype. The CDR3 protein is CASSPTSGDRTDTQYF. The CDR3 region has the DNA TGTGCCAGCAGCCCGACTAGCGGGGACCGCACAGATACGCAGTATTTT. The V and J genes are TRBV3-1 and TRBJ2-3; 11 nucleotides agree with TRBD2. The CDR3 extends over 16 amino acids. The germline CDR1 and CDR2 sequences are LGHDT and YNNKEL (reference sequence). With 4 bases clipped from V and 1 base from J, the junction kept 4 bases outside the gene matches.

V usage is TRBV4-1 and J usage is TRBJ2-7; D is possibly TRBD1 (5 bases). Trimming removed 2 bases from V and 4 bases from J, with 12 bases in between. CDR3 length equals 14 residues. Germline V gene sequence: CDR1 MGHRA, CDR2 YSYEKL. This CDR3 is CASSQPLRGYEQYF. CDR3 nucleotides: TGCGCCAGCAGCCAACCCCTTAGGGGATACGAGCAGTACTTC.

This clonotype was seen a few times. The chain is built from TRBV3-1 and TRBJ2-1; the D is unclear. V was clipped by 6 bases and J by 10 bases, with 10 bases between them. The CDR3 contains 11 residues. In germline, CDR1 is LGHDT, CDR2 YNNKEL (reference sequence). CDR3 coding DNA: TGTGCCAGCAGACTCAATGGGGAGCAGTTCTTC. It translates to CASRLNGEQFF.

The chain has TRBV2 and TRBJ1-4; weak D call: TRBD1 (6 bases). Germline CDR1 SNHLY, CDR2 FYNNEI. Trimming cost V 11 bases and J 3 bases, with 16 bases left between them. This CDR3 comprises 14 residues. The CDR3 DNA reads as TGTGCCTCGGGCCCAACAGGGCCTAATGAAAAACTGTTTTTT. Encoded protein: CASGPTGPNEKLFF.